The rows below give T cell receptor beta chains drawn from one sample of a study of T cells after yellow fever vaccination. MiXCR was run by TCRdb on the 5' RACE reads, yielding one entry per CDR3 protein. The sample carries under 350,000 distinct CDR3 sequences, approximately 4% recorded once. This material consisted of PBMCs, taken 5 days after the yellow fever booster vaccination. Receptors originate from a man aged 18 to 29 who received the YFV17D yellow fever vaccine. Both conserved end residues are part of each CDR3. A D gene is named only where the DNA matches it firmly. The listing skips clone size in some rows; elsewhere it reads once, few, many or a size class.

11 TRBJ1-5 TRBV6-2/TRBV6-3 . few CASSLGMAQHF TGTGCCAGCAGTCTGGGAATGGCCCAGCATTTT
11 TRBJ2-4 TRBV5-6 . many CASSLVDVVVF TGTGCCAGCAGCTTGGTTGACGTCGTGGTATTC
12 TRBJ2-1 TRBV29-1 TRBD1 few CSVTPGGTEQFF TGCAGCGTTACTCCAGGGGGCACTGAGCAGTTCTTC
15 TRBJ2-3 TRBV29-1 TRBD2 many CSVEIAGGTTDTQYF TGCAGCGTTGAAATAGCGGGGGGGACCACAGATACGCAGTATTTT
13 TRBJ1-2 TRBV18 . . CASSPTDTWGYTF TGTGCCAGCTCACCAACGGACACGTGGGGCTACACCTTC
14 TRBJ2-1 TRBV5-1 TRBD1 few CASSLQQGNNEQFF TGCGCCAGCAGCTTGCAACAGGGGAACAATGAGCAGTTCTTC
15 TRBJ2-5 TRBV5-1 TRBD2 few CASSLVPSGGATQYF TGCGCCAGCAGCTTGGTACCTAGCGGGGGAGCGACCCAGTACTTC
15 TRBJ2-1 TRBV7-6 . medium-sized CASSLALVPYNEQFF TGTGCCAGCAGCTTAGCGTTGGTTCCCTACAATGAGCAGTTCTTC
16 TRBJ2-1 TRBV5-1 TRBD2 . CASSSSTSGANNEQFF TGCGCCAGCAGCTCCTCTACTAGCGGGGCAAACAATGAGCAGTTCTTC
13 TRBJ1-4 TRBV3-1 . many CASSSQSQGQLFF TGTGCCAGCAGCTCGCAGTCACAGGGTCAACTGTTTTTT
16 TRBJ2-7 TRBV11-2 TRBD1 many CASSLDRTGGIYEQYF TGTGCCAGCAGCTTAGATAGGACAGGGGGGATCTACGAGCAGTACTTC
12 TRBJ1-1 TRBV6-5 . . CASREPHTEAFF TGTGCCAGCAGGGAACCTCACACTGAAGCTTTCTTT
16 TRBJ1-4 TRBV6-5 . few CASSFTPGTANEKLFF TGTGCCAGCAGTTTTACTCCCGGGACGGCTAATGAAAAACTGTTTTTT
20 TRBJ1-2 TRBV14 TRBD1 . CASSQGRDRDLPLWGYGYTF TGTGCCAGCAGCCAAGGCCGGGACAGGGATTTACCCTTGTGGGGCTATGGCTACACCTTC
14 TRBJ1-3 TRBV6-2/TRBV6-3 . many CASSTTDSGNTIYF TGTGCCAGCAGCACGACAGACTCTGGAAACACCATATATTTT
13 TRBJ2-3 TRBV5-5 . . CASSTSTEWTQYF TGTGCCAGCAGCACCTCGACGGAATGGACGCAGTATTTT
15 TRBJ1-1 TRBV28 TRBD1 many CASSTGGAENTEAFF TGTGCCAGCAGCACAGGGGGCGCCGAGAACACTGAAGCTTTCTTT
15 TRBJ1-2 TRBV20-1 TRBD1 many CSAKRPGQESYGYTF TGCAGTGCTAAGAGACCGGGACAGGAATCCTATGGCTACACCTTC
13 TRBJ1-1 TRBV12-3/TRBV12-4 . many CASSFSRNTEAFF TGTGCCAGCAGTTTTAGTCGGAACACTGAAGCTTTCTTT
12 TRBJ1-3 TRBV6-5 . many CASTSSGNTIYF TGTGCCAGCACGAGCTCTGGAAACACCATATATTTT
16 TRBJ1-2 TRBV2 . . CASSEARALANYGYTF TGTGCCAGCAGTGAAGCTAGGGCCCTAGCTAACTATGGCTACACCTTC
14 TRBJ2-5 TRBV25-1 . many CASSVLSGSETQYF TGTGCCAGCAGTGTTCTCTCGGGGTCAGAGACCCAGTACTTC
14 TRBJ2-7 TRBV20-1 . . CSARLTVNSYEQYF TGCAGTGCACGGTTGACAGTAAACTCCTACGAGCAGTACTTC
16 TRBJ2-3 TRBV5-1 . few CASSLVAGRTTDTQYF TGCGCCAGCAGCTTGGTCGCGGGGAGAACCACAGATACGCAGTATTTT
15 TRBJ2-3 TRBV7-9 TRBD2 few CASSPGTSKWDTQYF TGTGCCAGCAGCCCCGGGACTAGCAAATGGGATACGCAGTATTTT
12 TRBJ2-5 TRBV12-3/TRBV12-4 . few CASRPSMGTQYF TGTGCCAGCAGACCTTCAATGGGGACCCAGTACTTC
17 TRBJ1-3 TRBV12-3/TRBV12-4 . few CASVGLLGKHPGNTIYF TGTGCCAGCGTAGGGTTGCTGGGGAAACATCCTGGAAACACCATATATTTT
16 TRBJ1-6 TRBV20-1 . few CSASQSTGSYNSPLHF TGCAGTGCTAGCCAAAGCACGGGCTCCTATAATTCACCCCTCCACTTT
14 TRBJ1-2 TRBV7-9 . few CASSPPGPDYGYTF TGTGCCAGCAGCCCTCCGGGACCCGACTATGGCTACACCTTC
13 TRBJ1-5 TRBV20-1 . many CSASQPVQRSQHF TGCAGTGCTAGTCAGCCTGTGCAACGATCCCAGCATTTT
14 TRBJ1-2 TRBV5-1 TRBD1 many CASSFSTGEYGYTF TGCGCCAGCAGCTTTTCCACAGGGGAATACGGCTACACCTTC
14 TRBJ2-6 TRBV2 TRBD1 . CASADRAGANVLTF TGTGCCAGCGCTGACAGGGCTGGGGCCAACGTCCTGACTTTC
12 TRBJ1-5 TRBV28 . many CASSPPRGPQHF TGTGCCAGCAGTCCCCCCCGGGGGCCCCAGCATTTT
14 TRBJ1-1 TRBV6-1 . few CASSEARGGAEAFF TGTGCCAGCAGTGAAGCCCGCGGGGGGGCTGAAGCTTTCTTT
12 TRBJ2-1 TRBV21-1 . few CASVNHRDEQFF TGTGCCAGCGTCAATCACAGGGATGAGCAGTTCTTC
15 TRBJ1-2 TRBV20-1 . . CSAKQKRLGFLGYTF TGCAGTGCTAAACAAAAACGGTTAGGATTTCTTGGCTACACCTTC
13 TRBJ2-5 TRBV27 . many CASSLGSPETQYF TGTGCCAGCAGTTTAGGCTCCCCGGAGACCCAGTACTTC
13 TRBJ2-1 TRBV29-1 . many CSVEDPTRVEQFF TGCAGCGTTGAAGATCCCACCAGAGTTGAGCAGTTCTTC
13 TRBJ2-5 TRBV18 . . CASSPQRKETQYF TGTGCCAGCTCACCACAGCGGAAAGAGACCCAGTACTTC
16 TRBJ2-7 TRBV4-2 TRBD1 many CASSQVFGAGGYEQYF TGTGCCAGCAGCCAAGTTTTCGGGGCAGGGGGCTACGAGCAGTACTTC
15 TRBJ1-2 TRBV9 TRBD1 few CASSVVEGANYGYTF TGTGCCAGCAGCGTAGTCGAGGGGGCGAACTATGGCTACACCTTC
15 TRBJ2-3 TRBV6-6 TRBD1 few CASSYDREGTDTQYF TGTGCCAGCAGTTACGACAGGGAAGGCACAGATACGCAGTATTTT
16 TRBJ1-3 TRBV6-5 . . CATRRSQGLSGNTIYF TGTGCCACCAGGAGGTCACAGGGCCTCTCTGGAAACACCATATATTTT
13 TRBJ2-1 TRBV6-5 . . CASRNRVPNEQFF TGTGCCAGCAGGAACAGGGTTCCCAATGAGCAGTTCTTC
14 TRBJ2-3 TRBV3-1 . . CASSQGRLVPTQYF TGTGCCAGCAGCCAAGGGAGACTAGTACCTACGCAGTATTTT
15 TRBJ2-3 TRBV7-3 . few CASSFHGGPTDTQYF TGTGCCAGCAGCTTCCACGGGGGCCCCACAGATACGCAGTATTTT
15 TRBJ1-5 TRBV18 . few CASSPMGTSNQPQHF TGTGCCAGCTCACCAATGGGTACTAGCAATCAGCCCCAGCATTTT
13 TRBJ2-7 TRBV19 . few CASSGQRSYEQYF TGTGCCAGTAGTGGGCAGAGGTCCTACGAGCAGTACTTC
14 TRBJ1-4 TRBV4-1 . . CASERGGLGEKLFF TGCGCCAGCGAGCGGGGGGGATTGGGAGAAAAACTGTTTTTT
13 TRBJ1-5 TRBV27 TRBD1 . CASRGQGHQPQHF TGTGCCAGCCGGGGACAGGGGCATCAGCCCCAGCATTTT
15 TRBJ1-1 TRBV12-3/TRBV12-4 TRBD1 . CASSGTGTVNTEAFF TGTGCCAGCAGTGGGACCGGGACAGTAAACACTGAAGCTTTCTTT
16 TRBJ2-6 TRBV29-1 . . CSGGDESGSGANVLTF TGCAGCGGAGGGGACGAATCGGGCTCTGGGGCCAACGTCCTGACTTTC
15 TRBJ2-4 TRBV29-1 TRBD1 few CSVERVQGSSNIQYF TGCAGCGTTGAAAGGGTACAGGGGTCCTCAAACATTCAGTACTTC
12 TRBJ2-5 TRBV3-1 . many CASSRISRVQYF TGTGCCAGCAGCCGGATCAGCAGGGTCCAGTACTTC
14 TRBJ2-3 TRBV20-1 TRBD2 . CSASGGAFTDTQYF TGCAGTGCTAGCGGGGGGGCCTTTACAGATACGCAGTATTTT
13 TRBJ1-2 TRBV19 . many CASSKAEDYGYTF TGTGCCAGTAGTAAGGCGGAGGACTATGGCTACACCTTC
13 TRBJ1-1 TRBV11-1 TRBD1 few CASSSGQGLSAFF TGTGCCAGCAGCTCTGGACAGGGGCTCTCGGCTTTCTTT
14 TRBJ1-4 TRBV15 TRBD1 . CATSRTGRDEKLFF TGTGCCACCAGCAGGACAGGGAGAGATGAAAAACTGTTTTTT
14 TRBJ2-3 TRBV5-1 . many CASSLFTGPDTQYF TGCGCCAGCAGCTTGTTCACAGGCCCAGATACGCAGTATTTT